This T cell receptor beta chain was sequenced in a study of cytomegalovirus exposure and HLA in healthy donors. The PCR had 60 Vbeta and 13 Jbeta primers. Produced via immunoSEQ multiplex PCR; TCRdb's table is partial and in-frame only. The table records 150,000 to 170,000 clones, about four fifths of them present only once. The germline gives CDR1 SGDLS, CDR2 YYNGEE. The V end was cut by 0 bases, the J end by 7 bases, with 22 bases between. The CDR3 is 17 residues long. J is TRBJ1-1 and V is TRBV9; a possible D gene is TRBD1 (6 bases). This TCR came from a young man in good health and CMV-seronegative. Sequencing used PBMCs. The CDR3 DNA sequence: TGTGCCAGCAGCGTAGGGTTGGAGACACAGGGACCATTTGAAGCTTTCTTT. Translation gives CASSVGLETQGPFEAFF.